Below are 8 T cell receptor beta chains sequenced from a single sample in a study of blood T cell repertoires in COVID-19. Libraries were prepared by immunoSEQ multiplex PCR; TCRdb keeps only in-frame clonotypes and omits some of them. The sample holds about 220,000 clones, about 85% seen once. Sequencing was carried out using peripheral blood. The receptors come from a man aged 45-65 years who had recovered from COVID-19.

The J gene is TRBJ2-7, the V gene TRBV5-1; D is unresolved. V was trimmed by 3 bases and J by 6 bases, leaving 16 bases between them. The length of the CDR3 is 14 residues. Germline V gives CDR1 SGHRS, CDR2 YFSETQ. CDR3 in amino acids: CASSSPPRVCEQYF. CDR3 DNA: TGCGCCAGCAGCTCCCCCCCCCGTGTATGCGAGCAGTACTTC.

This clone was seen a single time. J is TRBJ1-4 and V is TRBV2; D is undetermined. V was shortened by 5 bases and J by 8 bases, with 15 bases between the two germline ends. The CDR3 spans 14 residues. Germline CDR1 is SNHLY and CDR2 is FYNNEI. CDR3 loop: CASSPGRRGEKLFF. CDR3 sequence (DNA): TGTGCCAGCAGTCCCGGACGGAGAGGGGAAAAACTGTTTTTT.

The chain carries TRBV28 and TRBJ1-2; D gene unclear. This CDR3 region has 11 residues. Germline CDR1 is MDHEN and CDR2 is SYDVKM. V was cut by 5 bases and J by 5 bases, with 6 bases left in between. The CDR3: CASSPEYGYTF. The CDR3 DNA reads as TGTGCCAGCAGTCCGGAGTATGGCTACACCTTC.

The chain couples TRBV28 to TRBJ1-5; possible D gene TRBD1, 6 bases. V shed 6 bases and J shed 0 bases, with 12 bases lying between them. The CDR3 is 15 residues long. CDR1 and CDR2 (germline): MDHEN, SYDVKM. The CDR3, as DNA: TGTGCCAGCAGGAACAGGGTGATTAGCAATCAGCCCCAGCATTTT. As protein: CASRNRVISNQPQHF.

This clone was counted only a few times. This rearrangement joins TRBV7-9 to TRBJ2-3; 15 bases align to TRBD2. The junction had 5 bases not matched to a gene; V was cut back by 4 bases and J by 3 bases. CDR3 length: 17 amino acids. CDR1 is SEHNR and CDR2 is FQNEAQ in the germline V gene (reference sequence). The CDR3 DNA follows: TGTGCCAGCAGCTCAGGACTAGCGGGAGGGCCGACAGATACGCAGTATTTT. This gives the protein CASSSGLAGGPTDTQYF.

This sequence joins TRBV6-5 and TRBJ1-1; TRBD1 matches 12 bases. Trimming took 6 bases from V and 8 from J; bases not matched to a gene: 10. Per the germline V gene, CDR1 is MNHEY and CDR2 is SVGAGI. This CDR3 spans 15 amino acids. The CDR3 region is CASSARDRGLEEAFF. CDR3 coding DNA: TGTGCCAGCAGCGCAAGGGACAGGGGGCTGGAGGAAGCTTTCTTT.

This chain joins TRBV28 and TRBJ2-7, with 12 bases that match TRBD2. The CDR3 has 15 residues. V shed 5 bases and J 0 bases; nucleotides not matched to a gene: 2. The germline CDR1 and CDR2 sequences are MDHEN and SYDVKM. CDR3 in amino acids: CASSQTSGSSYEQYF. The DNA for the CDR3 is TGTGCCAGCAGTCAGACTAGCGGGAGCTCCTACGAGCAGTACTTC. The variable domain in full, completed from reference TRBV28 and TRBJ2-7, reads DVKVTQSSRYLVKRTGEKVFLECVQDMDHENMFWYRQDPGLGLRLIYFSYDVKMKEKGDIPEGYSVSREKKERFSLILESASTNQTSMYLCASSQTSGSSYEQYFGPGTRLTVT.

This chain links TRBV19 with TRBJ2-1, with 7 bases lining up with TRBD1. The germline V gene encodes CDR1 LNHDA and CDR2 SQIVND (reference sequence). With V trimmed by 6 bases and J by 0 bases, 5 bases remained unmatched. The CDR3 spans 15 residues. This CDR3 is CASSLDRSSYNEQFF. The CDR3 bases are TGTGCCAGTAGCCTGGACAGGAGCTCCTACAATGAGCAGTTCTTC.